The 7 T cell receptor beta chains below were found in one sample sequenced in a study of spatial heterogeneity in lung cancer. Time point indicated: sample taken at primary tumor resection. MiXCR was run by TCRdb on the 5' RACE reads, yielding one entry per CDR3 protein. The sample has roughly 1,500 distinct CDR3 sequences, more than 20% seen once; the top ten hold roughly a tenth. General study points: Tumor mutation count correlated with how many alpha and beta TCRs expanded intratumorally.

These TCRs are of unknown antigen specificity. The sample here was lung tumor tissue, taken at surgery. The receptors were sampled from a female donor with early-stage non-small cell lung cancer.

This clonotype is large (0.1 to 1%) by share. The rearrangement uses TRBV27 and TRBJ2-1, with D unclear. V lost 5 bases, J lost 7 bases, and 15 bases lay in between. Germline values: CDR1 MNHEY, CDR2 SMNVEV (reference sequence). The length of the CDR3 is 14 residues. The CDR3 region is CASSRPWVTNEQFF. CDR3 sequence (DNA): TGTGCCAGCAGTCGGCCCTGGGTTACGAATGAGCAGTTCTTC.

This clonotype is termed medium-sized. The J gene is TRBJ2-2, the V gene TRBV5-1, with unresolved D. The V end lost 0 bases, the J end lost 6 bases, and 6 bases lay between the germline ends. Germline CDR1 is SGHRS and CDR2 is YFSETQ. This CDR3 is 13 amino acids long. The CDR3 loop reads CASSLDSSGELFF. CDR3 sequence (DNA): TGCGCCAGCAGCTTGGACAGTTCCGGGGAGCTGTTTTTT.

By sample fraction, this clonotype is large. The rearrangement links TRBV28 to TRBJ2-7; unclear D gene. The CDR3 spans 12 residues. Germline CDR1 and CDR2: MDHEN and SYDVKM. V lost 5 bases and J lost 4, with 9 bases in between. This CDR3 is CASSLQDYEQYF. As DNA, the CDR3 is TGTGCCAGCAGTCTCCAGGATTACGAGCAGTACTTC.

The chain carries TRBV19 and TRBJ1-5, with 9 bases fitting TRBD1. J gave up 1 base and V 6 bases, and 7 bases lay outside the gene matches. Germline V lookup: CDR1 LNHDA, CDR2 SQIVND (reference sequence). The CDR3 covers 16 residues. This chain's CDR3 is CASSTGTGSSNQPQHF. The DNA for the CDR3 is TGTGCCAGTAGCACCGGGACAGGGTCAAGCAATCAGCCCCAGCATTTT.

CDR3: CSARDIGSELNGQYF. DNA for the CDR3: TGCAGTGCTAGAGATATCGGCAGCGAACTAAATGGGCAGTACTTC. The rearrangement uses TRBV20-1 and TRBJ2-7, with D unresolved. Germline values: CDR1 DFQATT, CDR2 SNEGSKA (reference sequence). The CDR3 loop spans 15 amino acids. V was clipped by 0 bases and J by 9 bases, with 21 bases between them.

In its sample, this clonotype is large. CDR3 protein: CSARAGTTEAFF. Here the CDR3 DNA reads TGCAGTGCTAGAGCCGGGACTACTGAAGCTTTCTTT. The chain has TRBV20-1 and TRBJ1-1; tentative D call: TRBD1 (5 bases). V lost 1 base and J lost 5, with 8 bases in between. From germline, CDR1 is DFQATT and CDR2 SNEGSKA (reference sequence). CDR3 length: 12 amino acids.

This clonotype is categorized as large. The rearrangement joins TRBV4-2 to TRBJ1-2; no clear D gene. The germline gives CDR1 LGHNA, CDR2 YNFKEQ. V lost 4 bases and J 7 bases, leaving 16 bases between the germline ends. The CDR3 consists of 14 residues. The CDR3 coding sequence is TGTGCCAGCAGCCGTGTTGAGGCCCTAACTGGCTACACCTTC. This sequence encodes CASSRVEALTGYTF.